Presented here are 21 T cell receptor beta chains from one specimen sequenced in a study of cytomegalovirus exposure and HLA in healthy donors. The PCR contained 60 Vbeta and 13 Jbeta primers. The assay was immunoSEQ multiplex PCR, and TCRdb's table has in-frame clones only and misses some. This sample has around 92,000 clones, with 81% found just once. Specimen: PBMCs. The receptors derive from a girl aged 2 to 9 in good health and CMV-seropositive.

The chain combines TRBV27 with TRBJ1-5; no definite D call. Trimming stripped 4 bases from V and 0 bases from J, with 10 bases between. Germline V gene lookup returns CDR1 MNHEY and CDR2 SMNVEV (reference sequence). The CDR3 is 15 amino acids. The CDR3 DNA follows: TGTGCCAGCAGTTCCGGTTGGTATAGCAATCAGCCCCAGCATTTT. Residues: CASSSGWYSNQPQHF.

This chain links TRBV6-5 with TRBJ2-7; 7 bases agree with TRBD1. V shed 0 bases, J shed 6 bases, and the junction held 5 bases outside the gene matches. This CDR3 has 14 amino acids. The germline CDR1 and CDR2 sequences are MNHEY and SVGAGI. The CDR3 DNA reads as TGTGCCAGCAGTTACTCAAGGGGGCAGGCCGAGCAGTACTTC. Encoded protein: CASSYSRGQAEQYF.

The V gene is TRBV18, the J gene TRBJ1-2; 8 bases match TRBD1. The V and J ends lost 2 bases and 2 bases, in that order; junction bases with no gene match: 4. Per the germline V gene, CDR1 is KGHSH and CDR2 is LQKENI. The CDR3 spans 15 residues. The CDR3 region has the DNA TGTGCCAGCTCACCATCCGCAGGGGGCAACTATGGCTACACCTTC. Translation: CASSPSAGGNYGYTF.

The chain combines TRBV27 with TRBJ2-5; D may be TRBD2 (6 bases). The CDR3 has 14 residues. The germline V and J ends were trimmed by 4 bases and 5 bases, with 14 bases remaining between them. Germline CDR1 and CDR2: MNHEY and SMNVEV (reference sequence). The CDR3 sequence: CASSSRAGWETQYF. Written as DNA, the CDR3 is TGTGCCAGCAGTTCTCGAGCGGGTTGGGAGACCCAGTACTTC.

The chain recombines TRBV11-2 with TRBJ2-7; no definite D call. The CDR3 has 14 amino acids. Deletions cut 5 bases from V and 0 bases from J, with 11 bases between. From germline, CDR1 is SGHAT and CDR2 FQNNGV. The CDR3 DNA sequence: TGTGCCAGCAGCCTGAGCTGGAGCTCCTACGAGCAGTACTTC. Protein sequence: CASSLSWSSYEQYF.

The chain joins TRBV2 to TRBJ2-3; D is possibly TRBD1 (6 bases). The germline CDR1 and CDR2 sequences are SNHLY and FYNNEI. V lost 9 bases and J lost 5, with 9 bases in between. This CDR3 contains 11 residues. CDR3 nucleotides: TGTGCCAGGGGGACACTAGATACGCAGTATTTT. Protein: CARGTLDTQYF.

The chain links TRBV30 to TRBJ2-7; 9 bases are shared with TRBD2. Losses at the gene ends were 5 bases for V and 9 bases for J; bases not matched to a gene: 11. Germline values: CDR1 GTSNPN, CDR2 SVGIG (reference sequence). The CDR3 sequence is 13 residues long. The CDR3 DNA sequence: TGTGCCTGGTCTAGCGGGAATGCCGACGGGCAGTACTTC. It is translated as CAWSSGNADGQYF.

The chain joins TRBV29-1 to TRBJ2-1, with 8 bases lining up with TRBD2. This CDR3 spans 14 amino acids. V gave up 7 bases and J gave up 3 bases; unmatched junction bases: 8. CDR1 and CDR2 (germline): SQVTM, ANQGSEA. CDR3 amino acids: CSAQASGFYNEQFF. The CDR3 bases are TGCAGCGCCCAAGCTAGCGGGTTCTACAATGAGCAGTTCTTC.

The genes are TRBV10-3 and TRBJ2-5; 7 bases align to TRBD1. J was trimmed by 5 bases and V by 6 bases; bases with no gene match: 12. The germline gives CDR1 ENHRY, CDR2 SYGVKD. This CDR3 region has 15 residues. In DNA, the CDR3 is TGTGCCATCAGAACTAGTGGTGTGGACAGGGAGACCCAGTACTTC. This gives the protein CAIRTSGVDRETQYF.

The V and J genes are TRBV5-6 and TRBJ2-3; TRBD1 matches 7 bases. The CDR3 is 15 amino acids. The V gene's germline CDR1 is SGHDT and CDR2 YYEEEE. After removal of 2 bases from V and 4 bases from J, the junction contained 7 bases not matched to a gene. CDR3 DNA: TGTGCCAGCAGCTTTTCGACAGGGTTGCCAGATACGCAGTATTTT. Residues: CASSFSTGLPDTQYF.

This clone was picked up one time. This chain links TRBV28 with TRBJ2-1, with TRBD2 matching over 7 bases. CDR1 MDHEN and CDR2 SYDVKM come from the germline V gene. The CDR3 consists of 16 residues. V trimming: 4 bases; J trimming: 4 bases; junction bases outside the gene matches: 10. CDR3 DNA: TGTGCCAGCAGTTCCCCCCGGCTAGCGGTTTACAATGAGCAGTTCTTC. Amino acid sequence: CASSSPRLAVYNEQFF.

Here the CDR3 DNA reads TGTGCCAGCAGTTTATATCCCCTAGCTAACTATGGCTACACCTTC. Encoded protein: CASSLYPLANYGYTF. The chain combines TRBV27 with TRBJ1-2; D is undetermined. In germline, CDR1 is MNHEY, CDR2 SMNVEV (reference sequence). V was cut by 1 base and J by 0 bases, with 9 bases left in between. The CDR3 consists of 15 residues.

The chain combines TRBV10-3 with TRBJ2-7, with TRBD1 identical over 9 bases. The CDR3 is 13 amino acids. CDR1 is ENHRY and CDR2 is SYGVKD in the germline V gene. The V gene end was trimmed by 10 bases and the J gene end by 5 bases; junction bases not matched to a gene: 9. CDR3 protein: CATGGQGIDEQYF. The CDR3 DNA reads TGTGCCACGGGGGGACAGGGTATCGACGAGCAGTACTTC.

The J gene is TRBJ1-2, the V gene TRBV28; D unresolved. There are 12 residues in the CDR3. Germline V gene lookup returns CDR1 MDHEN and CDR2 SYDVKM. The V end was cut by 4 bases, the J end by 5 bases, with 8 bases between. The CDR3 sequence: CASSSSVYGYTF. CDR3 sequence (DNA): TGTGCCAGCAGTTCGTCGGTGTATGGCTACACCTTC.

The sample holds a few counts of this clone. This CDR3 is CASSGTGSYGYTF. Written as DNA, the CDR3 is TGCGCCAGCAGTGGGACAGGGAGCTATGGCTACACCTTC. This sequence joins TRBV10-2 and TRBJ1-2; TRBD1 matches 8 bases. The CDR3 runs 13 residues. Trimming cost V 4 bases and J 4 bases; bases outside gene matches: 2. Germline V lookup: CDR1 WSHSY, CDR2 SAAADI.

The chain employs TRBV2 and TRBJ2-7; maybe TRBD1 (6 bases). The CDR3 contains 15 residues. Per germline, CDR1 SNHLY and CDR2 FYNNEI. Between the trimmed V and J ends, which lost 3 bases and 0 bases, there was a span of 12 bases. The CDR3 loop reads CASSEGPDSSYEQYF. The CDR3 DNA reads TGTGCCAGCAGTGAGGGCCCGGACAGCTCCTACGAGCAGTACTTC. The whole variable domain, filled in from reference TRBV2 and TRBJ2-7, reads EPEVTQTPSHQVTQMGQEVILRCVPISNHLYFYWYRQILGQKVEFLVSFYNNEISEKSEIFDDQFSVERPDGSNFTLKIRSTKLEDSAMYFCASSEGPDSSYEQYFGPGTRLTVT.

The rearrangement uses TRBV2 and TRBJ1-1, with D perhaps TRBD1 (5 bases). This CDR3 has 13 residues. Per germline, CDR1 SNHLY and CDR2 FYNNEI. V dropped 0 bases and J dropped 7 bases, with 9 bases sitting between them. CDR3 in amino acids: CASSEAREGEAFF. CDR3 in DNA: TGTGCCAGCAGTGAAGCCAGGGAGGGTGAAGCTTTCTTT.

V usage is TRBV30 and J usage is TRBJ2-1; 7 bases align to TRBD2. This CDR3 comprises 16 residues. Germline CDR1 GTSNPN, CDR2 SVGIG (reference sequence). The ends lost 0 bases at V and 4 bases at J; junction bases unmatched: 9. For the CDR3, the DNA is TGTGCCTGGAGTGTAGGTAGGGCTAGCGGATACAATGAGCAGTTCTTC. It yields the protein CAWSVGRASGYNEQFF. The whole variable domain, remainder taken from reference TRBV30 and TRBJ2-1, is SQTIHQWPATLVQPVGSPLSLECTVEGTSNPNLYWYRQAAGRGLQLLFYSVGIGQISSEVPQNLSASRPQDRQFILSSKKLLLSDSGFYLCAWSVGRASGYNEQFFGPGTRLTVL.

V and J are TRBV7-6 and TRBJ2-7; 12 bases map to TRBD1. Germline assignment: CDR1 SGHVS and CDR2 FNYEAQ. V lost 5 bases to trimming and J lost 7 bases; unmatched junction nucleotides: 9. This CDR3 is 15 amino acids long. CDR3 protein: CASSRTGQGAAEQYF. CDR3 DNA: TGTGCCAGCAGCCGTACGGGACAGGGGGCCGCAGAGCAGTACTTC.

The chain employs TRBV30 and TRBJ1-1; D is ambiguous. The CDR3 is 12 amino acids. Trimming pared 2 bases from V and 1 base from J, leaving 5 bases between. Germline lookup yields CDR1 GTSNPN and CDR2 SVGIG (reference sequence). CDR3 region: CAWSTENTEAFF. DNA of the CDR3: TGTGCCTGGAGTACAGAGAACACTGAAGCTTTCTTT.

The V call is TRBV30, the J call TRBJ2-3; 12 bases match TRBD2. Germline trimming cut 3 bases from V and 2 bases from J; bases unmatched to any gene: 15. The V gene's germline CDR1 is GTSNPN and CDR2 SVGIG (reference sequence). The CDR3 length is 19 residues. CDR3 region: CAWSITRRTSGVDTDTQYF. CDR3 nucleotides: TGTGCCTGGAGCATCACCCGGCGGACTAGCGGGGTAGACACAGATACGCAGTATTTT. Full variable domain (rest looked up from reference TRBV30 and TRBJ2-3): SQTIHQWPATLVQPVGSPLSLECTVEGTSNPNLYWYRQAAGRGLQLLFYSVGIGQISSEVPQNLSASRPQDRQFILSSKKLLLSDSGFYLCAWSITRRTSGVDTDTQYFGPGTRLTVL.